The next 3 T cell receptor beta chains were all read from a single sample in a study of cytotoxic CD8 clonotypes in ibrutinib-treated CLL. The method was immunoSEQ multiplex PCR; TCRdb's version includes in-frame clones alone and lacks a portion of them. In the table there are roughly 130,000 clones, about 79% of which are singletons. Sequences were derived from PBMCs, sampled after 12 months of ibrutinib treatment. These receptors were collected from a human donor with chronic lymphocytic leukemia.

The V gene is TRBV14, the J gene TRBJ2-1; a weak D match, TRBD1 (6 bases). Germline V gene sequence: CDR1 SGHDN, CDR2 FVKESK. Trimming took 4 bases from V and 0 from J, leaving 13 bases between them. The CDR3 spans 16 residues. Written as DNA, the CDR3 is TGTGCCAGCAGCCGAGGACAGAAGAGCTCCTACAATGAGCAGTTCTTC. It translates to CASSRGQKSSYNEQFF. The full variable domain, completed using reference TRBV14 and TRBJ2-1, is EAGVTQFPSHSVIEKGQTVTLRCDPISGHDNLYWYRRVMGKEIKFLLHFVKESKQDESGMPNNRFLAERTGGTYSTLKVQPAELEDSGVYFCASSRGQKSSYNEQFFGPGTRLTVL.

V usage is TRBV14 and J usage is TRBJ2-7, with TRBD2 matching over 11 bases. Germline-derived CDR1 and CDR2 are SGHDN and FVKESK. J lost 5 bases, V lost 4 bases, and 10 bases had no gene match. The CDR3 totals 16 residues. The DNA for the CDR3 is TGTGCCAGCAGCCCGATACTAGCGGGAGTCTTGGACGAGCAGTACTTC. Its protein is CASSPILAGVLDEQYF.

The chain has TRBV19 and TRBJ2-5; D is undetermined. This CDR3 spans 13 amino acids. Germline CDR1 and CDR2: LNHDA and SQIVND (reference sequence). V shed 3 bases and J shed 5 bases, with 10 bases lying between them. The CDR3: CASSIMGSETQYF. The CDR3 DNA follows: TGTGCCAGTAGTATCATGGGGTCGGAGACCCAGTACTTC.